This T cell receptor beta chain was profiled in a study of blood T cells in healthy people across ages (dated by TCRdb to 2015 to 2017). Describing the broader study: Template switching captured roughly one uniquely barcoded TCR beta cDNA molecule per two T cells in model experiments. To track age-related changes in TCR beta repertoire diversity, the study relied on deep sequencing normalized with unique cDNA molecular identifiers. To avoid experimental bias, donors of different ages were spread randomly across the sequencing lanes. For two donors (one aged 18 to 29 and one aged 80 or older), the study analyzed two additional independent replicas of 1 million unique cDNA reads from the same blood draw. The donors were split into four age groups: young (average 16 years), middle-aged (nearly 40), aged (more than 55) and long-lived (roughly 86).

Receptor libraries were prepared by 5' RACE. Sequencing was performed on an Illumina HiSeq 2500. A second PCR of roughly 7 to 11 cycles was run with a J-beta primer mix and a sample-barcoded 5' primer. A template-switch 5' adaptor carrying 12 random nucleotides introduced a unique molecular identifier onto each TCR beta cDNA molecule. Each sample yielded at least 3 million CDR3-containing paired-end reads. First-strand cDNA synthesis was performed from all RNA using the Mint cDNA synthesis kit, with priming by a TRBC-specific oligonucleotide. Following uracil-DNA glycosylase treatment, a first 18-cycle PCR with universal primers M1SS and BC2_uni_R was performed on all cDNA. Concerning the study's data processing: For normalization, 1 million high-quality reads were randomly selected from each sample, with every read carrying a distinct molecular identifier. Instead of being binned into consensus sequences, reads that shared molecular identifiers were thrown out. MiTCR, run with a Q25 quality threshold and the strictest error-elimination algorithm, handled CDR3 identification, clonotype clustering and error correction. Lower-bound total TCR beta diversity was estimated with a nonparametric unseen species model using Euler transformation. TCRdb reprocessed the public reads (quality trimming at Q25 with fastp, clone calling with MiXCR) and kept in-frame beta chains. Identical CDR3 proteins give one entry, which carries the most common genes and DNA. The V and J calls here are based on TCRdb, not the publication. Counted in this sample were around 1.5 million distinct CDR3 sequences; approximately 60% of them appeared once. The ten biggest clones cover over 6.5% of the sample.

Systemically healthy Caucasian individuals from Russia, 39 in total and aged about 6 to 90 years, were included as donors. About 10 milliliters of peripheral blood were collected from each donor into EDTA-treated Vacutainer tubes. Ficoll-Paque density-gradient centrifugation was used to isolate PBMCs, with at least 7 million per sample. Total RNA was extracted from PBMCs with Trizol reagent, with at least 6 micrograms obtained per sample. For every donor, an aliquot of PBMCs went through flow cytometry to measure the percentages of naive CD45RAhigh/CD27high T cells. On the study overall, not on this receptor specifically: Total diversity estimates from one million sequenced T cells were considered lower bounds and underestimates. Compared with the aged group, the long-lived group had more naive CD4+ T cells, fewer expanded clones and increased TCR diversity, a pattern suggesting age selection. Observed TCR beta diversity per million T cells fell roughly linearly with age, and a significant reduction was already apparent by age about 43. The percentage of naive T cells measured by flow cytometry correlated strongly with observed TCR beta diversity. Since profiling was done on bulk unsorted PBMCs, naive and antigen-experienced compartments could not be conclusively compared. Because donor CMV infection status was unknown, age-related changes in expanded clonotypes were potentially confounded.

CDR1 and CDR2 are drawn from the germline V gene: MGHRA, YSYEKL. V lost 1 base and J lost 7 bases, and the count of bases not matched to a germline gene is 8. The CDR3 numbers 15 residues from cysteine through phenylalanine. The sequence is cut down to CDR3 DNA, 45 bases in frame from base 1. Worth noting for this clonotype: The specificity of this receptor is unknown. Base qualities are not provided; no much larger clone lies one nucleotide away.

This sequence uses TRBV4-1 and TRBJ2-7; TRBD1 agrees with 9 junctional bases. Sequences were obtained from blood. This TCR derives from a man in his late teens or twenties in good health. In nucleotides, the sequence is TGCGCCAGCAGCCAAGGGGGGACAGGGATAAGGGAGCAGTACTTC. This encodes CASSQGGTGIREQYF.